This T cell receptor beta chain was obtained from a study of vaccination and CD4 T cells after COVID-19. On this clonotype itself: The antigen remains unidentified.

Treatment here: roughly ten-day PBMC culture with coronavirus spike peptide pools or control peptides (ViraFEST assay). Each well held over 1.5 million PBMCs in IL-2 (about 10 IU/ml) medium with around 9.4 ug/ml peptide pools. The Oncomine TCR Beta short-read assay sequenced DNA from cultured CD4+ T cells. Via MiXCR, TCRdb re-called the PCR reads, giving one row per CDR3 protein. This sample has over 9,500 distinct CDR3 sequences; 45% occur once, and the top ten carry about 20%. CDR1 is MNHNS, CDR2 SASEGT, per germline. V lost 7 bases and J lost 1; bases outside the gene matches: 7. The CDR3 has 15 residues.

The chain has TRBV6-1 and TRBJ1-1; 9 positions agree with TRBD1. The specimen was cultured CD4+ T cells from blood, collected after SARS-CoV-2 vaccination. The TCR was taken from a human donor with COVID-19. The CDR3 reads CASKTGGRANTEAFF. The CDR3 DNA follows: TGTGCCAGCAAGACAGGGGGGAGAGCGAACACTGAAGCTTTCTTT.